The rows below give T cell receptor beta chains drawn from one sample of a study of blood T cells in healthy people across ages. TCRdb called the 5' RACE reads again in MiXCR, with one record for every CDR3 protein. The sample contains 890,000 or so distinct CDR3 sequences, approximately 65% of which appear only once. The sequenced sample consisted of blood. The receptors stem from a man aged 25 to 45 in good health. CDR3s include the opening cysteine and the closing phenylalanine or tryptophan. Fields, in order: D gene, V gene, CDR3 protein. A D gene is named only where the DNA matches it firmly.

D: -; V: TRBV27; CDR3: CASSLSGFGQFF
D: -; V: TRBV27; CDR3: CASKARGFISGANVLTF
D: TRBD1; V: TRBV4-3; CDR3: CASSQEAGGYNEQFF
D: -; V: TRBV12-3/TRBV12-4; CDR3: CASSPREPYNEQFF
D: TRBD1; V: TRBV20-1; CDR3: CSAWTGDRDTQYF
D: TRBD2; V: TRBV5-5; CDR3: CASNLGGVGANVLTF
D: TRBD2; V: TRBV28; CDR3: CASLRDYLTDTQYF
D: TRBD1; V: TRBV6-1; CDR3: CASTPGQGFYGYTF
D: -; V: TRBV27; CDR3: CASSLTGGPLIYEQYF
D: TRBD2; V: TRBV7-6; CDR3: CASSDRGGGYDEQFF
D: -; V: TRBV25-1; CDR3: CASSGDPAEAFF
D: -; V: TRBV29-1; CDR3: CSVVQNTEAFF
D: -; V: TRBV10-3; CDR3: CAIRGGTIQYF
D: -; V: TRBV29-1; CDR3: CSVELRGTDTQYF
D: -; V: TRBV11-2; CDR3: CASSLEGVTGELFF
D: -; V: TRBV27; CDR3: CASSLFSGTHQPQHF
D: -; V: TRBV6-5; CDR3: CASSYGIAVQETQYF
D: -; V: TRBV13; CDR3: CASSLGARPQHF
D: -; V: TRBV28; CDR3: CATLASAISYEQYF
D: -; V: TRBV2; CDR3: CASSENREENQPQHF
D: TRBD1; V: TRBV7-9; CDR3: CASSSTGQGRQTGELFF
D: -; V: TRBV7-9; CDR3: CASVAGASGANVLTF
D: -; V: TRBV6-5; CDR3: CASSYEGYSYEQYF
D: -; V: TRBV20-1; CDR3: CSARRQNSGANVLTF
D: -; V: TRBV2; CDR3: CASSQGGAITDTQYF
D: -; V: TRBV10-2; CDR3: CASSETSLSFNGQFF
D: -; V: TRBV20-1; CDR3: CSLTGLSNQPQHF
D: -; V: TRBV27; CDR3: CASSLGRVTPYEQYF
D: -; V: TRBV5-1; CDR3: CASSPRGEGNGYTF
D: TRBD1; V: TRBV7-9; CDR3: CASSSGQSRGYGYTF
D: -; V: TRBV11-2; CDR3: CASSPVGIRTDNEKLFF
D: -; V: TRBV29-1; CDR3: CSVAQRLGQPQHF
D: -; V: TRBV11-2; CDR3: CASSLDRSSAQETQYF
D: -; V: TRBV14; CDR3: CASSTYGAGYTEAFF
D: -; V: TRBV4-3; CDR3: CASSQDWQTNYGHTF
D: TRBD1; V: TRBV14; CDR3: CASSSTGGHEQYF
D: TRBD1; V: TRBV6-1; CDR3: CASDNSGQGSDTQYF
D: -; V: TRBV12-3/TRBV12-4; CDR3: CASSFLAGDNYGYTF
D: -; V: TRBV30; CDR3: CAWEEVGVYNEQFF
D: -; V: TRBV20-1; CDR3: CSAILGGRNNSPLHF
D: -; V: TRBV12-3/TRBV12-4; CDR3: CASSLTRQKTDTQYF
D: -; V: TRBV27; CDR3: CASSPGTHAYEQYF
D: -; V: TRBV20-1; CDR3: CSARLAAPLSYEQYF
D: TRBD1; V: TRBV12-3/TRBV12-4; CDR3: CASSQETGAGGYTF
D: -; V: TRBV14; CDR3: CASSHYEGGYEQYF
D: -; V: TRBV7-2; CDR3: CASSLSSVEQYF